Listed below are T cell receptor beta chains from one sample, sequenced in a study of CD8 T cells in Susac syndrome. One entry per CDR3 protein, called by TCRdb with MiXCR from the immunoSEQ multiplex PCR reads. The table includes under 150,000 distinct CDR3 sequences, 75% to 90% detected once. The sample taken for sequencing was CD8+ T cells from PBMCs. The origin of the receptors is a human donor with multiple sclerosis. Both conserved end residues are part of each CDR3. The D gene is left open where the match is weak. A clone size is listed for some rows: how often the clone was seen (once, few, many), or a class if it is expanded.

d_call | j_call | v_call | clone_size | cdr3_aa | cdr3_nt
TRBD2 | TRBJ2-1 | TRBV7-9 | - | CASSLESGGLAGIEQFF | TGTGCCAGCAGCTTAGAATCCGGGGGGCTAGCGGGGATTGAGCAGTTCTTC
- | TRBJ2-3 | TRBV12-5 | once | CASSEPYTDTQYF | TGTGCTAGTTCAGAACCTTACACAGATACGCAGTATTTT
- | TRBJ1-2 | TRBV12-3/TRBV12-4 | - | CASSLQGRGDYGYTF | TGTGCCAGCAGTTTACAGGGAAGAGGAGACTATGGCTACACCTTC
TRBD1 | TRBJ2-1 | TRBV19 | - | CASRVRDRNNEQFF | TGTGCCAGTAGGGTAAGGGACAGGAACAATGAGCAGTTCTTC
- | TRBJ2-3 | TRBV10-2 | - | CASSKLSTDTQYF | TGCGCCAGCAGTAAACTGAGCACAGATACGCAGTATTTT
- | TRBJ1-1 | TRBV6-1 | - | CASSEEGGAENTEAFF | TGTGCCAGCAGTGAAGAAGGAGGGGCGGAGAACACTGAAGCTTTCTTT
- | TRBJ2-1 | TRBV11-2 | few | CASSSRVGRNNEQFF | TGTGCCAGCAGCTCCCGGGTGGGCAGAAACAATGAGCAGTTCTTC
- | TRBJ1-1 | TRBV30 | - | CAWDTGAEAFF | TGTGCCTGGGACACCGGGGCTGAAGCTTTCTTT
- | TRBJ2-4 | TRBV5-6 | - | CASSQGEAKNIQYF | TGTGCCAGCAGCCAAGGGGAGGCCAAAAACATTCAGTACTTC
- | TRBJ1-1 | TRBV4-3 | - | CASSQGLGEEMNTEAFF | TGCGCCAGCAGCCAAGGACTGGGTGAGGAAATGAACACTGAAGCTTTCTTT
- | TRBJ1-1 | TRBV11-2 | - | CASSLAGVTEAFF | TGTGCCAGCAGCTTAGCTGGGGTCACTGAAGCTTTCTTT
- | TRBJ1-3 | TRBV30 | - | CAWSEARPGNTIYF | TGTGCCTGGAGTGAAGCGAGACCTGGAAACACCATATATTTT
- | TRBJ2-1 | TRBV20-1 | - | CSARDGKGFVNEQFF | TGCAGTGCTAGAGATGGAAAGGGTTTTGTCAATGAGCAGTTCTTC
TRBD1 | TRBJ1-6 | TRBV12-3/TRBV12-4 | - | CASSLSGQGSPLHF | TGTGCCAGCAGTTTATCGGGACAGGGTTCACCCCTCCACTTT
- | TRBJ1-1 | TRBV7-8 | - | CASSLRRITANTEAFF | TGTGCCAGCAGCTTAAGGAGGATAACAGCTAACACTGAAGCTTTCTTT
- | TRBJ2-2 | TRBV7-9 | - | CASSWGDTGELFF | TGTGCCAGCAGTTGGGGGGACACCGGGGAGCTGTTTTTT
- | TRBJ1-1 | TRBV6-1 | - | CASSLRTPGEPFF | TGTGCCAGCAGTCTAAGGACGCCAGGCGAACCTTTCTTT
- | TRBJ2-5 | TRBV15 | - | CATSRDLSSMGETQYF | TGTGCCACCAGCAGAGATTTGAGTTCGATGGGGGAGACCCAGTACTTC
TRBD2 | TRBJ2-1 | TRBV19 | - | CASRDRLAGLYNEQFF | TGTGCCAGTAGAGACCGACTAGCGGGACTCTACAATGAGCAGTTCTTC
- | TRBJ2-3 | TRBV6-6 | - | CASSLGDREYTDTQYF | TGTGCCAGCAGCCTTGGGGATCGGGAGTACACAGATACGCAGTATTTT
- | TRBJ2-7 | TRBV14 | - | CASSQEFGAYSYEQYF | TGTGCCAGCAGCCAAGAGTTTGGGGCCTACTCCTACGAGCAGTACTTC
- | TRBJ1-6 | TRBV4-1 | - | CASSLDAERNSPLHF | TGCGCCAGCAGCTTGGATGCCGAGCGTAATTCACCCCTCCACTTT
TRBD2 | TRBJ2-3 | TRBV4-1 | - | CASSRAISSGGADTQYF | TGCGCCAGCAGCCGAGCAATTTCTAGCGGGGGGGCAGATACGCAGTATTTT
TRBD1 | TRBJ1-2 | TRBV30 | - | CAWSFWDREIVTYGYTF | TGTGCCTGGAGTTTCTGGGACAGGGAGATCGTAACCTATGGCTACACCTTC
- | TRBJ2-3 | TRBV27 | once | CASSSGALAPTDTQYF | TGTGCCAGCAGTTCGGGTGCCCTAGCGCCCACAGATACGCAGTATTTT
- | TRBJ2-2 | TRBV7-6 | once | CASSRGDTGELFF | TGTGCCAGCAGCCGCGGAGACACCGGGGAGCTGTTTTTT
- | TRBJ2-3 | TRBV28 | - | CASSLGDAADTQYF | TGTGCCAGCAGTTTAGGAGATGCGGCAGATACGCAGTATTTT
- | TRBJ2-2 | TRBV11-2 | - | CVSSFGFVTGELFF | TGTGTCAGCAGCTTCGGTTTCGTCACCGGGGAGCTGTTTTTT
TRBD2 | TRBJ2-2 | TRBV20-1 | - | CSARVVKGLAGSTGELFF | TGCAGTGCTAGAGTCGTGAAAGGACTAGCGGGGAGCACCGGGGAGCTGTTTTTT
- | TRBJ2-1 | TRBV4-1 | - | CASSHLLASDYNEQFF | TGCGCCAGCAGCCACCTACTAGCCTCGGATTACAATGAGCAGTTCTTC
- | TRBJ1-6 | TRBV12-3/TRBV12-4 | once | CASSLIYGREPLHF | TGTGCCAGCAGTTTAATTTATGGTCGGGAACCCCTCCACTTT
TRBD1 | TRBJ2-1 | TRBV19 | - | CASKTGGNHNEQFF | TGTGCCAGCAAGACAGGGGGAAACCACAATGAGCAGTTCTTC
- | TRBJ1-5 | TRBV28 | - | CASSSWTASYSNQPQHF | TGTGCCAGCAGTTCCTGGACAGCCAGCTATAGCAATCAGCCCCAGCATTTT
- | TRBJ1-1 | TRBV19 | - | CASYPSDNPRGTEAFF | TGTGCCAGTTACCCCTCGGACAATCCCAGGGGCACTGAAGCTTTCTTT
TRBD2 | TRBJ2-7 | TRBV7-9 | - | CASSLAGGPAEQYF | TGTGCCAGCAGCCTTGCGGGGGGGCCTGCCGAGCAGTACTTC
- | TRBJ2-5 | TRBV6-5 | - | CASRNSPGGETQYF | TGTGCCAGCAGAAATAGTCCAGGGGGGGAGACCCAGTACTTC
- | TRBJ2-1 | TRBV7-9 | - | CASSPLDPSSSEQFF | TGTGCCAGCAGCCCCTTGGACCCCTCGTCGAGTGAGCAGTTCTTC
- | TRBJ2-1 | TRBV18 | - | CASSPNSGYGDEQFF | TGTGCCAGCTCACCTAACTCAGGGTATGGTGATGAGCAGTTCTTC
- | TRBJ1-5 | TRBV10-3 | - | CAIRYSNQPQHF | TGTGCCATCCGATATAGCAATCAGCCCCAGCATTTT
- | TRBJ1-1 | TRBV4-1 | - | CASSQGPSMNTEAFF | TGCGCCAGCAGCCAAGGTCCCAGCATGAACACTGAAGCTTTCTTT